This TCR beta chain was captured in a study of TIL therapy for anti-PD-1-resistant metastatic lung cancer (TCRdb year 2021). Looking at the study overall: Tumors were harvested before any PD-1/PD-L1 blockade; patients then received nivolumab, and those progressing received lymphodepletion, expanded TIL infusion and IL-2. A median age of about 57 years (range about 35-85) and a median tumor PD-L1 proportion score of 6% were recorded among enrolled patients. The cohort was predominantly lung adenocarcinoma, with several EGFR-mutant and two ALK-rearranged tumors, and half of patients were current or former smokers. A median non-synonymous tumor mutation burden of 1.5 mutations per megabase was determined across the cohort by whole-exome sequencing. T cell receptor beta sequencing of tumor and peripheral blood served to follow clonotypes across the tumor, the expanded TIL product, and serial blood samples. Overall study results and their limits: The cohort was highly selected, with more treatment-naive, never-smoker and oncogene-addicted patients than typical, limiting generalizability. Clonotypes from the infused TIL partially replaced the baseline peripheral repertoire and then declined over months, and persistence showed no apparent association with response. The study protocol defined all tumor marker inferences as exploratory.

The CDR3 contains 14 residues, cysteine and phenylalanine counted. Here the CDR3 DNA is all that survives: 42 bases in frame from base 1. The germline V gene provides CDR1 SGHTA and CDR2 FQGTGA. V is cut by 2 bases and J by 9 bases, and the space between the germline ends is 11 bases. The time point label corresponds to: pre-treatment sample, taken before nivolumab and TIL therapy. Between late 2017 and January 2020, a dual-center phase I trial enrolled adults who had stage 4 NSCLC. The samples were obtained from a phase I trial that was single-arm and open-label and tested tumor-infiltrating lymphocyte therapy combined with nivolumab in advanced non-small cell lung cancer. Blood mononuclear cells from EDTA tubes were isolated by Ficoll gradient, snap-frozen as pellets, and DNA was extracted with a Qiagen mini-prep kit. To note about this clone: The antigen this receptor binds is unknown. No base qualities exist here, and no much larger clone lies one base off it.

TCR beta CDR3 regions were amplified from genomic DNA by bias-controlled multiplex PCR with the immunoSEQ v3 hsTCRB kit. The TCR libraries were sequenced on an Illumina NextSeq 500 to roughly 2.1 million read pairs for survey level or about 4.5-6.5 million read pairs for deep level. From the authors' description of their analysis: V, D and J genes were assigned, non-productive sequences were removed, and clonality was reported by immunoSEQ Analyzer software. Repertoires were compared by productive Simpson clonality and by the Morisita overlap index of productive TRB rearrangements between infused TIL and blood. The absolute count of a clonotype in blood was estimated by multiplying the lymphocyte count by the CD3+ fraction and by the productive frequency of the clone. TCRdb took this table from immuneACCESS and kept in-frame rearrangements with V and J called. Such tables lack part of the clones; where checked against another copy, unresolved V genes explain under half of the gap, and the rest is unexplained. D and trimming come from the DNA, and the V and J calls and clone size come from that table. Recorded for this sample are around 15,000 clones; 74% of them occurred a single time. The leading ten clones occupy 36% of the sample.

Recombination linked TRBV7-3 to TRBJ1-6; the D segment cannot be called with confidence. Here the sequenced sample was blood, taken at baseline. The sequence derives from a person between 25 and 79 years old with non-small cell lung cancer. In nucleotide form, the sequence is TGTGCCAGCAGCTTAGACGGAAGGCGTTCACCCCTCCACTTT. This yields the protein CASSLDGRRSPLHF.